This record looks at one TCR beta chain sequence and its context. Running of the assay took place at deep level. Sequencing used immunoSEQ multiplex PCR; TCRdb keeps in-frame clones, though not all of them. This table has about 600,000 clones, around 76% appearing once. This sample stems from a study of shared clonotypes between healthy human individuals. Input material: PBMCs. The clonotype was recovered from a woman between 40 and 55 years old in good health. Some clones in this sample may be carry-over from other donors' samples.

The DNA of the CDR3 is TGCGCCAGCAGCCCGGGACTTAAGAGCTCCTACGAGCAGTACTTC. This gives the protein CASSPGLKSSYEQYF. The chain links TRBV5-1 to TRBJ2-7; weak D call: TRBD2 (6 bases). CDR1 SGHRS and CDR2 YFSETQ come from the germline V gene. The length of the CDR3 is 15 residues. Between the trimmed V and J ends, which lost 4 bases and 0 bases, there was a span of 14 bases.